This paragraph reports one T cell receptor (beta chain). Its specificity is not known. This sample was included in a study of CXCR3-negative and CXCR3-positive naive CD8 T cells. UMI-labeled TRB cDNA libraries were prepared by 5' RACE. TCRdb reprocessed the 5' RACE reads and reports one entry per CDR3 protein, with no DNA. In all, the sample yields over 8,000 distinct CDR3 sequences. Regarding the study as a whole: From TRB CDR3 properties, TCR strength was inferred; surface CD5 did not differ between naive subsets.

CDR1 and CDR2 from the germline V gene are SQVTM and ANQGSEA. The CDR3 runs to 12 residues. Specimen: naive CXCR3- CD8+ T cells from blood. Subset in this sample: CD45RO-CCR7+CD27+CD95- naive CD8+ T cells lacking CXCR3 (TNR3-). The V gene is TRBV29-1, the J gene TRBJ2-2; without DNA, the TCRdb call of TRBD1 cannot be checked. This TCR derives from a human donor in good health. Some clones in this sample may be carry-over from other donors' samples. The CDR3 protein is CSAPTLAGELFF.